This T cell receptor (beta chain) was documented in a study of T-cell reconstitution after alpha-beta-depleted transplantation in children. Preparation of the TCRbeta library was carried out with unique molecular identifiers. TCRdb reprocessed the PCR reads via MiXCR and lists one record per CDR3 protein. The sample holds about 480,000 distinct CDR3 sequences, around 12% seen once. The table lists this clonotype with many counts. V lost 5 bases, J lost 6 bases, and 17 bases lay in between. From germline, CDR1 is SGHKS and CDR2 YYEKEE (reference sequence). This CDR3 is 14 amino acids long. The V and J genes are TRBV5-5 and TRBJ1-2; the D is unclear. Sequences were derived from PBMCs from the stem cell graft donor, sampled from the stem cell graft. This clonotype was obtained from a human donor who donated a stem cell graft to a child with combined immunodeficiency. DNA of the CDR3: TGTGCCAGCAGGGATACGCCTTCAGCGGATGGCTACACCTTC. Protein sequence: CASRDTPSADGYTF.